These 7 T cell receptor beta chains were sequenced from one sample in a study of blood T cells in healthy people across ages. Together with a sample-barcoded 5' primer, a J-beta primer mix was included in a second PCR lasting about 7 to 12 cycles. MiXCR, run by TCRdb on the 5' RACE reads, gives a single entry per CDR3 protein. The table has around 1,000,000 distinct CDR3 sequences, around 27% seen once; the top ten hold around 0.75%. In addition, the sample was reused for a study of T cells of mothers and their children.

Sequences were obtained from blood. The receptors come from a girl under 10 years old in good health.

The V and J genes are TRBV29-1 and TRBJ1-4; D is unresolved. The CDR3 runs to 13 residues. Trimming left V 8 bases short and J 4 bases short, with 14 bases between. Germline lookup yields CDR1 SQVTM and CDR2 ANQGSEA. As DNA, the CDR3 is TGCAGCTCAGCCGGGGTCGGTAATGAAAAACTGTTTTTT. It translates to CSSAGVGNEKLFF.

The chain couples TRBV4-2 to TRBJ2-1, with 14 bases lining up with TRBD2. CDR3 size: 18 residues. V trimming: 4 bases; J trimming: 5 bases; junction bases outside the gene matches: 10. Germline CDR1 and CDR2: LGHNA and YNFKEQ. The CDR3 sequence: CASSPRTSGGPTDNEQFF. CDR3 sequence (DNA): TGTGCCAGCAGCCCGAGGACTAGCGGGGGGCCGACCGACAATGAGCAGTTCTTC.

This clonotype was detected many times. This chain links TRBV6-2 or TRBV6-3 with TRBJ2-2; D is unclear. From germline, CDR1 is MNHEY and CDR2 SVGEGT. The CDR3 consists of 14 residues. V lost 4 bases to trimming and J lost 4 bases, with 10 bases between them. CDR3 sequence: CASSFGDGTGELFF. The CDR3 DNA follows: TGTGCCAGCAGTTTTGGCGATGGCACCGGGGAGCTGTTTTTT.

The chain is built from TRBV29-1 and TRBJ2-5; 15 bases line up with TRBD2. The CDR3 loop spans 14 amino acids. Germline values: CDR1 SQVTM, CDR2 ANQGSEA. V lost 6 bases to trimming and J lost 5 bases; unmatched junction nucleotides: 4. The DNA for the CDR3 is TGCAGCGTAAGGACTAGCGGGGGGGTGGAGACCCAGTACTTC. Translation: CSVRTSGGVETQYF.

The gene calls are TRBV13 and TRBJ2-5, with D perhaps TRBD1 (5 bases). Near its end, the DNA agrees better with TRBJ2-1, so the J call may be wrong. The V gene's germline CDR1 is PRHDT and CDR2 FYEKMQ (reference sequence). The length of the CDR3 is 13 residues. The CDR3 is CASSLDTNNEQFF. The CDR3 DNA sequence: TGTGCCAGCAGCTTGGACACCAATAATGAGCAGTTCTTC.

The chain employs TRBV11-2 and TRBJ2-7; either TRBD1 or TRBD2 may supply D (5 bases each). The V end lost 3 bases, the J end lost 3 bases, and 12 bases lay between the germline ends. CDR3 size: 14 residues. Germline CDR1 and CDR2: SGHAT and FQNNGV. The CDR3 is CASSLEWDGYEQYF. For the CDR3, the DNA is TGTGCCAGCAGCTTGGAGTGGGACGGCTACGAGCAGTACTTC.

This clonotype was seen many times. The CDR3 sequence: CALLSGHQETQYF. As DNA, the CDR3 is TGTGCCTTGTTGAGCGGGCACCAAGAGACCCAGTACTTC. The chain is built from TRBV2 and TRBJ2-5; D possibly corresponds to TRBD2 (6 bases). The germline V and J ends were trimmed by 11 bases and 0 bases, with 13 bases remaining between them. The CDR3 covers 13 residues. Germline CDR1 and CDR2: SNHLY and FYNNEI.